This paragraph reports one T cell receptor beta chain. Time point in this sample: pre-treatment sample, taken before nivolumab and TIL therapy. These data originate in a study of TIL therapy for anti-PD-1-resistant metastatic lung cancer. V lost 5 bases, J lost 3 bases, and 14 bases lay in between. The CDR3 is 14 residues long. CDR1 SGHTA and CDR2 FQGNSA come from the germline V gene. The immunoSEQ assay was v3. Measured with immunoSEQ multiplex PCR; TCRdb has only the in-frame clones, and not every one. The sample has some 60,000 clones; 73% are singletons. V and J are TRBV7-2 and TRBJ2-7; D gene ambiguous. The TCR comes from a person aged 25-85 years with non-small cell lung cancer. The material sequenced was blood, taken at baseline. As DNA, the CDR3 is TGTGCCAGCAGCACCCAGCGCTCCGGCTACGAGCAGTACTTC. Its protein is CASSTQRSGYEQYF.